The present TCR beta chain was sequenced within a study of blood T cell repertoires in COVID-19. Study details: Material from acute and convalescent COVID-19 was sourced from the United States, Italy and Spain. PBMCs, B-cell-depleted T cells, or T cells were the source of the cDNA or gDNA that made up the material.

Source study methods: Amplified reference gene primers provided the basis for estimating nucleated cell counts. The protocol was immunoSEQ multiplex PCR, while the TCRdb copy is restricted to in-frame clones and leaves out a portion. Clonal size and the V and J genes are those of that table, whereas D and trimming came from the DNA. The sample records about 160,000 clones, just under 80% being singletons. CDR3 length equals 13 residues. V lost 0 bases and J 8 bases, leaving 9 bases between the germline ends. Germline V gene sequence: CDR1 LGHDT, CDR2 YNNKEL (reference sequence). The clonotype was recovered from a woman of 80 years or more with acute or convalescent COVID-19. Specimen: peripheral blood. The rearrangement joins TRBV3-1 (or the pseudogene TRBV3-2) to TRBJ2-3; possibly TRBD2 for D (5 bases). For the CDR3, the DNA is TGTGCCAGCAGCCAAGAGGGAGTGGGTACGCAGTATTTT. Residues: CASSQEGVGTQYF.